Shown below are 27 T cell receptor beta chains from a single sample sequenced in a study of blood T cell repertoires in COVID-19. Assay: immunoSEQ multiplex PCR; the TCRdb copy retains only in-frame clones and omits some. The sample has around 140,000 clones; nearly 85% are singletons. The sample taken for sequencing was peripheral blood. These receptor sequences come from a human donor in a cohort sampled during active COVID-19.

This sequence joins TRBV2 and TRBJ1-4; D is undetermined. This CDR3 has 13 amino acids. Trimming pared 8 bases from V and 1 base from J, leaving 8 bases between. Per germline, CDR1 SNHLY and CDR2 FYNNEI. DNA of the CDR3: TGTGCCAGCGCCCGGGGAACTAATGAAAAACTGTTTTTT. This sequence encodes CASARGTNEKLFF.

The chain is built from TRBV10-3 and TRBJ2-2; 10 positions agree with TRBD1. The CDR3 runs 17 residues. The junction had 8 bases not matched to a gene; V was cut back by 5 bases and J by 2 bases. Per the germline V gene, CDR1 is ENHRY and CDR2 is SYGVKD. The CDR3 sequence is CAISPRTGGVNTGELFF. DNA for the CDR3: TGTGCCATCAGTCCTCGGACAGGGGGTGTCAACACCGGGGAGCTGTTTTTT.

This chain connects TRBV23-1 to TRBJ1-2, with D perhaps TRBD1 (5 bases). TRBV23-1 is identified as an open reading frame with a role that is uncertain. The CDR3 extends over 21 amino acids. V shed 0 bases and J shed 4 bases, with 30 bases lying between them. In DNA, the CDR3 is TGCGCCAGCAGTCAATCGGTCGAAACAGGCCTTCCCAATACTTTAGGCTATGGCTACACCTTC. Its translation: CASSQSVETGLPNTLGYGYTF.

The chain employs TRBV29-1 and TRBJ1-5; maybe TRBD1 (5 bases). Trimming left V 1 base short and J 2 bases short, with 12 bases between. The germline gives CDR1 SQVTM, CDR2 ANQGSEA. There are 15 residues in the CDR3. CDR3 protein: CSVEVGGKGNQPQHF. Here the CDR3 DNA reads TGCAGCGTTGAAGTGGGGGGTAAAGGCAATCAGCCCCAGCATTTT. Together with reference TRBV29-1 and TRBJ1-5, the CDR3 gives the full variable domain: SAVISQKPSRDICQRGTSLTIQCQVDSQVTMMFWYRQQPGQSLTLIATANQGSEATYESGFVIDKFPISRPNLTFSTLTVSNMSPEDSSIYLCSVEVGGKGNQPQHFGDGTRLSIL.

This rearrangement joins TRBV28 to TRBJ1-4, with D perhaps TRBD1 (5 bases). Germline assignment: CDR1 MDHEN and CDR2 SYDVKM. The CDR3 extends over 14 amino acids. Deletions cut 9 bases from V and 7 bases from J, with 18 bases between. CDR3 residues: CASSWGRASEKLFF. As DNA, the CDR3 is TGTGCCAGTTCATGGGGCAGGGCATCTGAAAAACTGTTTTTT.

The chain couples TRBV19 to TRBJ2-3, with TRBD2 matching over 12 bases. V shed 4 bases and J 2 bases; nucleotides not matched to a gene: 4. CDR3 length: 16 residues. Germline values: CDR1 LNHDA, CDR2 SQIVND (reference sequence). CDR3 loop: CASSNPSGRATDTQYF. The CDR3 bases are TGTGCCAGTAGTAATCCTAGCGGGAGGGCCACAGATACGCAGTATTTT.

The V call is TRBV7-2, the J call TRBJ2-1; TRBD2 aligns across 9 bases. This CDR3 comprises 14 residues. Germline V gives CDR1 SGHTA, CDR2 FQGNSA. J lost 4 bases, V lost 7 bases, and 5 bases had no gene match. The CDR3 is CASTGTSRYNEQFF. CDR3 DNA: TGTGCCAGCACCGGGACTAGCCGATACAATGAGCAGTTCTTC.

V usage is TRBV6-2 or TRBV6-3 and J usage is TRBJ1-5; weak D call: TRBD1 (5 bases). V lost 2 bases and J 5 bases, leaving 13 bases between the germline ends. The length of the CDR3 is 15 residues. From germline, CDR1 is MNHEY and CDR2 SVGEGT. DNA for the CDR3: TGTGCCAGCAGTTACGGGGATTGGGGGGATCAGCCCCAGCATTTT. Its translation is CASSYGDWGDQPQHF.

The gene calls are TRBV10-3 and TRBJ1-2; possible D gene TRBD1, 5 bases. Germline loops: CDR1 ENHRY, CDR2 SYGVKD. V was shortened by 6 bases and J by 5 bases, with 13 bases between the two germline ends. The CDR3 contains 13 residues. The CDR3 here is CAIRSAGGYGYTF. The DNA for the CDR3 is TGTGCCATCAGGTCGGCCGGGGGATATGGCTACACCTTC.

This rearrangement joins TRBV18 to TRBJ2-7; tentative D call: TRBD2 (5 bases). V shed 5 bases and J shed 5 bases, with 13 bases lying between them. CDR3 length: 13 amino acids. CDR1 is KGHSH, CDR2 LQKENI, per germline. In nucleotides, the CDR3 is TGTGCCAGCTCAGACGGACTGGGGAACGAGCAGTACGTC. Its translation is CASSDGLGNEQYV.

V and J are TRBV7-2 and TRBJ1-2; D may be TRBD1 (6 bases). This CDR3 has 15 amino acids. Trimming removed 4 bases at V and 7 bases at J, with 19 bases between. CDR1 and CDR2 from the germline V gene are SGHTA and FQGNSA. The CDR3 nucleotides read TGTGCCAGCAGCTCCCCACAGGGATCCTATTTTGGCTACACCTTC. This sequence encodes CASSSPQGSYFGYTF.

The CDR3 nucleotides read TGTGCCAGCAGCAAACACAGGAATTGTTACACTGAAGCTTTCTTT. Encoded protein: CASSKHRNCYTEAFF. V and J are TRBV21-1 and TRBJ1-1; the table gives TRBD1 as D, unverified against the DNA. TRBV21-1 counts as a pseudogene. The CDR3 loop spans 15 amino acids.

This clone was found once. The rearrangement joins TRBV29-1 to TRBJ1-4; TRBD1 aligns across 7 bases. The CDR3 length is 13 residues. The V gene end was trimmed by 4 bases and the J gene end by 5 bases; junction bases not matched to a gene: 4. CDR1 SQVTM and CDR2 ANQGSEA come from the germline V gene. This CDR3 is CSVGDSGNEKLFF. DNA of the CDR3: TGCAGCGTTGGGGACAGTGGGAATGAAAAACTGTTTTTT. Variable domain in full (rest from reference TRBV29-1 and TRBJ1-4): SAVISQKPSRDICQRGTSLTIQCQVDSQVTMMFWYRQQPGQSLTLIATANQGSEATYESGFVIDKFPISRPNLTFSTLTVSNMSPEDSSIYLCSVGDSGNEKLFFGSGTQLSVL.

This clone was seen a single time. J is TRBJ2-4 and V is TRBV3-1 (or the pseudogene TRBV3-2), with 7 bases fitting TRBD1. Losses at the gene ends were 2 bases for V and 0 bases for J; bases not matched to a gene: 7. The CDR3 consists of 17 residues. Germline V gives CDR1 LGHDT, CDR2 YNNKEL (reference sequence). The CDR3 DNA sequence: TGTGCCAGCAGCCAATCGGGACAGAGAGTAGCCAAAAACATTCAGTACTTC. Translation: CASSQSGQRVAKNIQYF.

V and J are TRBV7-2 and TRBJ2-7; D gene unclear. This CDR3 is built from 12 residues. Trimming left V 2 bases short and J 6 bases short, with 8 bases between. Germline CDR1 is SGHTA and CDR2 is FQGNSA. Here the CDR3 DNA reads TGTGCCAGCAGCTTAACTGCATCCGAGCAGTACTTC. Protein sequence: CASSLTASEQYF.

V is TRBV7-4 and J is TRBJ1-5; D not certain. The V gene's germline CDR1 is SGHVT and CDR2 SQSDAQ. There are 18 residues in the CDR3. V was cut by 6 bases and J by 0 bases, with 21 bases left in between. Here the CDR3 DNA reads TGTGCCAGCAGACCTCGTGGGATAGGAGGGATTAGCAATCAGCCCCAGCATTTT. Protein product: CASRPRGIGGISNQPQHF.

The J gene is TRBJ2-7, the V gene TRBV28; D uncertain. The CDR3 covers 12 residues. CDR1 is MDHEN and CDR2 is SYDVKM in the germline V gene. Trimming shortened V by 5 bases and J by 1 base, and 6 bases separated the two germline ends. This chain's CDR3 is CASSPGSYEQYF. CDR3 DNA sequence: TGTGCCAGCAGTCCCGGGTCCTACGAGCAGTACTTC. Combining the CDR3 with reference TRBV28 and TRBJ2-7 gives the whole variable domain DVKVTQSSRYLVKRTGEKVFLECVQDMDHENMFWYRQDPGLGLRLIYFSYDVKMKEKGDIPEGYSVSREKKERFSLILESASTNQTSMYLCASSPGSYEQYFGPGTRLTVT.

This clone has more than one count but fewer than ten. This chain joins TRBV2 and TRBJ1-1, with D unresolved. The CDR3 contains 13 residues. CDR1 and CDR2 (germline): SNHLY, FYNNEI. Trimming took 10 bases from V and 1 from J, leaving 13 bases between them. CDR3 sequence: CATRGAANTEAFF. CDR3 DNA sequence: TGTGCCACCCGGGGTGCGGCGAACACTGAAGCTTTCTTT.

This clone has only a few counts. The CDR3 loop reads CASSVGTGGVGTEAFF. The CDR3 DNA sequence: TGTGCCAGCAGCGTAGGGACAGGGGGCGTTGGAACTGAAGCTTTCTTT. The genes are TRBV9 and TRBJ1-1, with 11 bases aligning to TRBD1. J lost 5 bases, V lost 0 bases, and 6 bases had no gene match. The CDR3 totals 16 residues. Germline V gene lookup returns CDR1 SGDLS and CDR2 YYNGEE.

The genes are TRBV5-1 and TRBJ1-1; maybe TRBD1 (6 bases). The germline V gene encodes CDR1 SGHRS and CDR2 YFSETQ. The CDR3 contains 15 residues. V was clipped by 0 bases and J by 6 bases, with 15 bases between them. This chain's CDR3 is CASSLGGGFAAEAFF. The CDR3 coding sequence is TGCGCCAGCAGCTTGGGAGGGGGTTTCGCGGCTGAAGCTTTCTTT.

The chain uses TRBV5-4 and TRBJ2-5, with TRBD2 matching 7 bases. This CDR3 comprises 14 residues. CDR1 and CDR2 from the germline V gene are SGHNT and YYREEE (reference sequence). V gave up 10 bases and J gave up 5 bases; unmatched junction bases: 14. CDR3 DNA: TGTGCCTTCAGAGGGGAGCGGGATTGGGAGACCCAGTACTTC. As protein: CAFRGERDWETQYF.

V is TRBV5-5 and J is TRBJ2-7; D is ambiguous. Germline values: CDR1 SGHKS, CDR2 YYEKEE (reference sequence). The CDR3 has 15 amino acids. V dropped 4 bases and J dropped 0 bases, with 14 bases sitting between them. In DNA form, the CDR3 reads TGTGCCAGCAGCCGTATTTTGGCCGCCTCCTACGAGCAGTACTTC. It codes for CASSRILAASYEQYF.

This chain connects TRBV11-3 to TRBJ2-1, with 10 bases lining up with TRBD2. CDR1 is SGHNT, CDR2 YENEEA, per germline. The CDR3 has 15 amino acids. Trimming at V came to 2 bases and at J to 4 bases, leaving 2 bases not matched to a gene. The CDR3 nucleotides read TGTGCCAGCAGCTTATATAGCGGGGGGTACAATGAGCAGTTCTTC. This codes for CASSLYSGGYNEQFF.

The CDR3 DNA sequence: TGTGCCAGCAGCAGGACTGAAGAGACCCAGTACTTC. Translated: CASSRTEETQYF. The chain is built from TRBV11-3 and TRBJ2-5, with D possibly being TRBD2 (5 bases). Trimming removed 5 bases at V and 3 bases at J, with 7 bases between. The CDR3 loop spans 12 amino acids. Germline CDR1 is SGHNT and CDR2 is YENEEA.

This clone was observed many times. This chain links TRBV7-9 with TRBJ1-6, with TRBD1 matching 7 bases. The ends lost 5 bases at V and 7 bases at J; junction bases unmatched: 5. The CDR3 is 14 amino acids. Looked up from germline, CDR1 is SEHNR and CDR2 is FQNEAQ (reference sequence). CDR3 in amino acids: CASSPGTENSPLHF. The CDR3 nucleotides read TGTGCCAGCAGCCCCGGGACAGAAAATTCACCCCTCCACTTT. Complete variable domain (other parts from reference TRBV7-9 and TRBJ1-6): DTGVSQNPRHKITKRGQNVTFRCDPISEHNRLYWYRQTLGQGPEFLTYFQNEAQLEKSRLLSDRFSAERPKGSFSTLEIQRTEQGDSAMYLCASSPGTENSPLHFGNGTRLTVT.

The chain combines TRBV9 with TRBJ2-1; D unresolved. The length of the CDR3 is 13 residues. CDR1 and CDR2 (germline): SGDLS, YYNGEE. Trimming shortened V by 2 bases and J by 9 bases, and 12 bases separated the two germline ends. This chain's CDR3 is CASSVSSSGEQFF. The DNA of the CDR3 is TGTGCCAGCAGCGTTTCTAGTTCGGGTGAGCAGTTCTTC. Using reference TRBV9 and TRBJ2-1 for the parts outside the CDR3, the full variable domain is DSGVTQTPKHLITATGQRVTLRCSPRSGDLSVYWYQQSLDQGLQFLIQYYNGEERAKGNILERFSAQQFPDLHSELNLSSLELGDSALYFCASSVSSSGEQFFGPGTRLTVL.

The chain is built from TRBV19 and TRBJ2-1; TRBD2 matches 7 bases. After removal of 5 bases from V and 10 bases from J, the junction contained 17 bases not matched to a gene. This CDR3 contains 16 residues. CDR1 and CDR2 from the germline V gene are LNHDA and SQIVND (reference sequence). DNA of the CDR3: TGTGCCAGTAGTTTTCCCCAGGTTTGGGGGAGGGAGGAGCAGTTCTTC. Translating it yields CASSFPQVWGREEQFF.